A single sample gave rise to the 24 T cell receptor beta chains below, sequenced in a study of blood T cell repertoires in COVID-19 (TCRdb year 2020). Library preparation was by the immunoSEQ multiplex PCR assay. Imported from immuneACCESS, the table was reduced by TCRdb to in-frame sequences with V and J called. These copies leave out some clones; in studies compared against another copy, an unresolved V gene accounts for under half, and the cause of the remainder is not known. For this sample there are 140,000 to 150,000 clones; less than 90% appear just once. About 39% of the sample is taken by the ten largest. The sample was peripheral blood. Every receptor here comes from a human donor in a cohort sampled during active COVID-19.

V usage is TRBV5-1 and J usage is TRBJ1-2; TRBD1 matches at 10 bases. Trimming took 0 bases from V and 7 from J; bases not matched to a gene: 6. Germline V gene lookup returns CDR1 SGHRS and CDR2 YFSETQ. The length of the CDR3 is 15 residues. This CDR3 is CASSLAGTGDFGYTF. The CDR3 nucleotides read TGCGCCAGCAGCTTGGCCGGGACAGGGGATTTTGGCTACACCTTC.

The rearrangement joins TRBV10-3 to TRBJ1-2, with 8 bases lining up with TRBD1. This CDR3 has 16 residues. Germline values: CDR1 ENHRY, CDR2 SYGVKD. Trimming took 4 bases from V and 4 from J; bases not matched to a gene: 11. Here the CDR3 DNA reads TGTGCCATCAGTGCAGGGACAGGAGCCGATCCCTATGGCTACACCTTC. It yields the protein CAISAGTGADPYGYTF.

V gene TRBV5-1 combines with J gene TRBJ1-3; D might be TRBD1 (6 bases). Trimming pared 8 bases from V and 0 bases from J, leaving 18 bases between. Germline values: CDR1 SGHRS, CDR2 YFSETQ. The CDR3 has 16 amino acids. In DNA, the CDR3 is TGCGCCAGTTCCCAGGGGTCCTCACTCTCTGGAAACACCATATATTTT. Its translation is CASSQGSSLSGNTIYF.

The V gene is TRBV7-2, the J gene TRBJ1-2; D might be TRBD1 (6 bases). Looked up from germline, CDR1 is SGHTA and CDR2 is FQGNSA. V lost 6 bases, J lost 8 bases, and 13 bases lay in between. CDR3 length: 12 residues. CDR3 region: CASSYRVGGYTF. The CDR3 nucleotides read TGTGCCAGCAGTTACAGGGTCGGCGGCTACACCTTC.

The genes are TRBV7-8 and TRBJ2-3; 12 bases match TRBD2. The CDR3 runs to 14 residues. After removal of 5 bases from V and 14 bases from J, the junction contained 11 bases not matched to a gene. Germline V lookup: CDR1 SGHVS, CDR2 FQNEAQ. The CDR3 DNA is TGTGCCAGCAGCCCTGGGACTAGCGGGCAGCCCGGGTATTTT. Amino acid sequence: CASSPGTSGQPGYF.

The CDR3 nucleotides are TGTGCCATCAGTCAGGGGGCGGGGGAGCAGTACTTC. It yields the protein CAISQGAGEQYF. V is TRBV10-3 and J is TRBJ2-7, with 8 bases matching TRBD1. The germline CDR1 and CDR2 sequences are ENHRY and SYGVKD. The CDR3 has 12 amino acids. Unmatched junction bases numbered 4, after V lost 5 bases and J lost 7 bases.

Comment on this clone: With a much larger clone just one base away, this may be a read error. The chain recombines TRBV2 with TRBJ1-2, with 9 positions matching TRBD1. Germline CDR1 and CDR2: SNHLY and FYNNEI. This CDR3 contains 12 residues. Trimming at V came to 5 bases and at J to 8 bases, leaving 3 bases not matched to a gene. CDR3: CASSTGGDGYTF. CDR3 DNA sequence: TGTGCCAGCAGTACAGGGGGCGACGGCTACACCTTC.

As for this clone: In the same sample, other DNA sequences code for this CDR3. The chain is built from TRBV14 and TRBJ2-7; 10 bases fit TRBD1. Losses at the gene ends were 0 bases for V and 4 bases for J; bases not matched to a gene: 6. There are 16 residues in the CDR3. Germline V lookup: CDR1 SGHDN, CDR2 FVKESK. The DNA for the CDR3 is TGTGCCAGCAGCCAAGAAGGGGGGACAGGGGTTTACGAGCAGTACTTC. Protein product: CASSQEGGTGVYEQYF. Together with reference TRBV14 and TRBJ2-7, the CDR3 gives the full variable domain: EAGVTQFPSHSVIEKGQTVTLRCDPISGHDNLYWYRRVMGKEIKFLLHFVKESKQDESGMPNNRFLAERTGGTYSTLKVQPAELEDSGVYFCASSQEGGTGVYEQYFGPGTRLTVT.

CDR3 bases: TGTGCCAGCAGCCCGACAGGGACTTTTCGGGGCTACACCTTC. Amino acids: CASSPTGTFRGYTF. The J gene is TRBJ1-2, the V gene TRBV14, with 7 bases fitting TRBD1. CDR3 length: 14 amino acids. The V gene end was trimmed by 4 bases and the J gene end by 8 bases; junction bases not matched to a gene: 10. Germline assignment: CDR1 SGHDN and CDR2 FVKESK. Based on the CDR3 plus reference TRBV14 and TRBJ1-2, the full variable domain is EAGVTQFPSHSVIEKGQTVTLRCDPISGHDNLYWYRRVMGKEIKFLLHFVKESKQDESGMPNNRFLAERTGGTYSTLKVQPAELEDSGVYFCASSPTGTFRGYTFGSGTRLTVV.

The table lists this clone with a count of one. The chain links TRBV28 to TRBJ1-6; a possible D gene is TRBD1 (5 bases). The CDR3 sequence is 14 residues long. The V end lost 10 bases, the J end lost 6 bases, and 16 bases lay between the germline ends. The germline gives CDR1 MDHEN, CDR2 SYDVKM. The DNA for the CDR3 is TGTGCCACCAAGGTTGGGGCAGCTAATTCACCCCTCCACTTT. Amino acids: CATKVGAANSPLHF.

J is TRBJ2-3 and V is TRBV6-6, with D perhaps matching TRBD2 (5 bases). CDR1 is MNHNY, CDR2 SVGAGI, per germline (reference sequence). The CDR3 is 14 amino acids. V lost 2 bases and J 5 bases, leaving 11 bases between the germline ends. The CDR3 sequence is CASSYPGVGDTQYF. The CDR3 coding sequence is TGTGCCAGCAGTTACCCCGGGGTGGGAGATACGCAGTATTTT.

The chain links TRBV12-3 or TRBV12-4 to TRBJ1-2; maybe TRBD1 (6 bases). CDR3 size: 13 residues. V was trimmed by 7 bases and J by 8 bases, leaving 17 bases between them. The CDR3 is CASTSVGAGGYTF. DNA for the CDR3: TGTGCCAGCACCAGTGTGGGGGCAGGGGGCTACACCTTC.

This clone was recorded once. The chain carries TRBV5-1 and TRBJ1-2; D is unresolved. Trimming stripped 1 base from V and 3 bases from J, with 10 bases between. The germline CDR1 and CDR2 sequences are SGHRS and YFSETQ. The CDR3 extends over 14 amino acids. The CDR3 is CASSLMANYYGYTF. Here the CDR3 DNA reads TGCGCCAGCAGCTTGATGGCAAATTACTATGGCTACACCTTC.

The gene calls are TRBV7-9 and TRBJ2-3; 8 bases line up with TRBD1. The CDR3 totals 14 residues. The junction had 5 bases not matched to a gene; V was cut back by 5 bases and J by 4 bases. Germline V CDR1 and CDR2: SEHNR, FQNEAQ (reference sequence). The CDR3 region is CASSPTQGADTQYF. CDR3 sequence (DNA): TGTGCCAGCAGCCCCACACAGGGGGCAGATACGCAGTATTTT.

V and J are TRBV11-3 and TRBJ1-3; D gene ambiguous. This CDR3 is 14 amino acids long. The V end lost 2 bases, the J end lost 4 bases, and 9 bases lay between the germline ends. From germline, CDR1 is SGHNT and CDR2 YENEEA. CDR3 region: CASSLPPGGNTIYF. DNA of the CDR3: TGTGCCAGCAGCTTACCCCCCGGGGGAAACACCATATATTTT. Looking up the rest from reference TRBV11-3 and TRBJ1-3 gives the full variable domain: EAGVVQSPRYKIIEKKQPVAFWCNPISGHNTLYWYLQNLGQGPELLIRYENEEAVDDSQLPKDRFSAERLKGVDSTLKIQPAELGDSAVYLCASSLPPGGNTIYFGEGSWLTVV.

The rearrangement uses TRBV4-1 and TRBJ2-1, with TRBD1 as a possible D gene (5 bases). The CDR3 consists of 12 residues. CDR1 and CDR2 (germline): MGHRA, YSYEKL. V gave up 8 bases and J gave up 3 bases, with 8 bases separating them. Here the CDR3 reads CASQGHYNEQFF. The CDR3, as DNA: TGCGCCAGCCAGGGTCACTACAATGAGCAGTTCTTC.

This clone was picked up one time. The CDR3 nucleotides are TGTGCCAGCAGCTGGGACAGGGCTAACTATGGCTACACCTTC. This translates into CASSWDRANYGYTF. The gene calls are TRBV7-2 and TRBJ1-2; 9 bases agree with TRBD1. CDR1 and CDR2 from the germline V gene are SGHTA and FQGNSA. There are 14 residues in the CDR3. The V segment lost 4 bases and the J segment 0 bases; nucleotides outside the gene matches: 0. Full variable domain (outside the CDR3, taken from reference TRBV7-2 and TRBJ1-2): GAGVSQSPSNKVTEKGKDVELRCDPISGHTALYWYRQSLGQGLEFLIYFQGNSAPDKSGLPSDRFSAERTGGSVSTLTIQRTQQEDSAVYLCASSWDRANYGYTFGSGTRLTVV.

The rearrangement links TRBV5-1 to TRBJ2-5; TRBD2 agrees at 14 bases. The CDR3 contains 15 residues. Germline CDR1 is SGHRS and CDR2 is YFSETQ. J lost 4 bases, V lost 3 bases, and 2 bases had no gene match. The CDR3 reads CASSWTSGGSETQYF. The CDR3 nucleotides are TGCGCCAGCAGCTGGACTAGCGGGGGGTCAGAGACCCAGTACTTC.

The sample holds one count of this clone. The V gene is TRBV7-2, the J gene TRBJ1-4, with 9 bases fitting TRBD1. Germline V CDR1 and CDR2: SGHTA, FQGNSA. This CDR3 contains 13 residues. J was trimmed by 8 bases and V by 5 bases; bases with no gene match: 3. CDR3 bases: TGTGCCAGCAGCCCTACAGGGGGCGAAAAACTGTTTTTT. It codes for CASSPTGGEKLFF. The full variable domain, rest sourced from reference TRBV7-2 and TRBJ1-4, is GAGVSQSPSNKVTEKGKDVELRCDPISGHTALYWYRQSLGQGLEFLIYFQGNSAPDKSGLPSDRFSAERTGGSVSTLTIQRTQQEDSAVYLCASSPTGGEKLFFGSGTQLSVL.

The rearrangement links TRBV5-6 to TRBJ2-3; 10 bases line up with TRBD1. The CDR3 loop spans 14 amino acids. The trim removed 7 bases at V and 6 bases at J, leaving 8 bases unmatched. The germline CDR1 and CDR2 sequences are SGHDT and YYEEEE. Written as DNA, the CDR3 is TGTGCCAGCTCTGGACAGGGGGAAGGGGATACGCAGTATTTT. Translation: CASSGQGEGDTQYF.

About this clone itself: A read error may be the cause here, since a much bigger clone is one base away. The rearrangement joins TRBV7-9 to TRBJ2-7; D is undetermined. The CDR3 runs 12 residues. Germline CDR1 is SEHNR and CDR2 is FQNEAQ (reference sequence). The V and J ends lost 2 bases and 3 bases respectively, with 5 bases between them. DNA for the CDR3: TGTGCCAGCAGCTTACAGTACTACGAGCAGTACTTC. Residues: CASSLQYYEQYF.

The chain employs TRBV7-8 and TRBJ1-1; perhaps TRBD1 as D (5 bases). Trimming shortened V by 7 bases and J by 4 bases, and 19 bases separated the two germline ends. The CDR3 loop spans 15 amino acids. Germline V CDR1 and CDR2: SGHVS, FQNEAQ. For the CDR3, the DNA is TGTGCCAGCACATCTTCGGGGGGTCGAGGCACTGAAGCTTTCTTT. It codes for CASTSSGGRGTEAFF.

The chain employs TRBV5-1 and TRBJ1-2; D unresolved. Per the germline V gene, CDR1 is SGHRS and CDR2 is YFSETQ. There are 14 residues in the CDR3. Trimming pared 4 bases from V and 5 bases from J, leaving 15 bases between. The CDR3 is CASSRDGEVYGYTF. The CDR3 DNA is TGCGCCAGCAGCCGAGACGGCGAGGTTTATGGCTACACCTTC. Combining the CDR3 with reference TRBV5-1 and TRBJ1-2 gives the whole variable domain KAGVTQTPRYLIKTRGQQVTLSCSPISGHRSVSWYQQTPGQGLQFLFEYFSETQRNKGNFPGRFSGRQFSNSRSEMNVSTLELGDSALYLCASSRDGEVYGYTFGSGTRLTVV.

The chain recombines TRBV5-1 with TRBJ2-6, with TRBD2 identical over 8 bases. The CDR3 extends over 15 amino acids. The germline CDR1 and CDR2 sequences are SGHRS and YFSETQ. J was trimmed by 4 bases and V by 4 bases; bases with no gene match: 4. CDR3 loop: CASSVGGAGANVLTF. CDR3 DNA: TGCGCCAGCAGCGTCGGGGGGGCCGGGGCCAACGTCCTGACTTTC. Filled out from reference TRBV5-1 and TRBJ2-6, the complete variable domain reads KAGVTQTPRYLIKTRGQQVTLSCSPISGHRSVSWYQQTPGQGLQFLFEYFSETQRNKGNFPGRFSGRQFSNSRSEMNVSTLELGDSALYLCASSVGGAGANVLTFGAGSRLTVL.